Each of the 14 T cell receptor beta chains below was sequenced from the same sample in a study of blood T cell repertoires in COVID-19. Sequencing used immunoSEQ multiplex PCR; TCRdb keeps in-frame clones, though not all of them. The table lists about 200,000 clones, roughly 86% of them singletons, with 5% to 7% in the top ten. Sample: PBMCs or T cells enriched from blood (not recorded which). The receptor source for this set is a middle-aged man with acute COVID-19.

J is TRBJ1-3 and V is TRBV30; 7 nucleotides line up with TRBD1. With V trimmed by 5 bases and J by 0 bases, 4 bases remained unmatched. From germline, CDR1 is GTSNPN and CDR2 SVGIG (reference sequence). This CDR3 is built from 14 residues. The chain's CDR3 is CAWDRDSSGNTIYF. The CDR3, as DNA: TGTGCCTGGGACCGGGACAGCTCTGGAAACACCATATATTTT. Looking up the rest from reference TRBV30 and TRBJ1-3 gives the full variable domain: SQTIHQWPATLVQPVGSPLSLECTVEGTSNPNLYWYRQAAGRGLQLLFYSVGIGQISSEVPQNLSASRPQDRQFILSSKKLLLSDSGFYLCAWDRDSSGNTIYFGEGSWLTVV.

The chain uses TRBV29-1 and TRBJ1-4, with no clear D. Germline V gene lookup returns CDR1 SQVTM and CDR2 ANQGSEA. The CDR3 loop spans 13 amino acids. Between the trimmed V and J ends, which lost 5 bases and 8 bases, there was a span of 15 bases. The CDR3 bases are TGCAGCGTTTATGGCCCCTTGAACGAAAAACTGTTTTTT. Translated, it gives CSVYGPLNEKLFF.

The chain links TRBV29-1 to TRBJ2-1; 9 nucleotides line up with TRBD1. CDR3 length: 14 amino acids. Trimming removed 2 bases from V and 4 bases from J; junction bases left unmatched: 3. Germline V CDR1 and CDR2: SQVTM, ANQGSEA. The CDR3 DNA follows: TGCAGCGTTGAACACAGGGGGCTGTACAATGAGCAGTTCTTC. It translates to CSVEHRGLYNEQFF.

V gene TRBV6-2 or TRBV6-3 combines with J gene TRBJ1-2; 11 bases agree with TRBD1. Trimming took 4 bases from V and 2 from J; bases not matched to a gene: 12. The CDR3 sequence is 18 residues long. Germline-derived CDR1 and CDR2 are MNHEY and SVGEGT. CDR3: CASSFLPTGDRGNYGYTF. CDR3 DNA: TGTGCCAGCAGTTTCCTCCCTACGGGGGACAGGGGGAACTATGGCTACACCTTC.

V gene TRBV6-5 combines with J gene TRBJ1-1; D is undetermined. The CDR3 length is 14 residues. CDR1 is MNHEY, CDR2 SVGAGI, per germline. V was pared by 3 bases and J by 0 bases, with 8 bases between. Here the CDR3 DNA reads TGTGCCAGCAGTTATGGTCAGATGAACACTGAAGCTTTCTTT. It specifies CASSYGQMNTEAFF.

The V and J genes are TRBV6-5 and TRBJ2-1; 11 nucleotides match TRBD2. CDR3 length equals 14 residues. With V trimmed by 7 bases and J by 9 bases, 8 bases remained unmatched. Germline loops: CDR1 MNHEY, CDR2 SVGAGI. This CDR3 is CASIRTSGRGEQFF. The CDR3 DNA sequence: TGTGCCAGCATTAGAACTAGCGGGAGAGGTGAGCAGTTCTTC.

The chain recombines TRBV6-4 with TRBJ2-3; no reliable D call. Trimming took off 3 bases at V and 0 bases at J, with 10 bases between the two ends. Germline V CDR1 and CDR2: MRHNA, SNTAGT. The CDR3 contains 15 residues. DNA of the CDR3: TGTGCCAGCAGTGATCGGAGACCTAGCACAGATACGCAGTATTTT. This sequence encodes CASSDRRPSTDTQYF.

The chain is built from TRBV6-1 and TRBJ2-1; TRBD2 matches at 11 bases. This CDR3 region has 16 residues. Trimming took 4 bases from V and 8 from J; bases not matched to a gene: 10. In germline, CDR1 is MNHNS, CDR2 SASEGT. The CDR3 region is CASSVPTSGASDEQFF. CDR3 nucleotides: TGTGCCAGCAGTGTCCCGACTAGCGGGGCCTCGGATGAGCAGTTCTTC.

This chain joins TRBV5-1 and TRBJ2-7; tentative D call: TRBD2 (5 bases). V lost 0 bases to trimming and J lost 3 bases, with 7 bases between them. This CDR3 is built from 13 residues. In germline, CDR1 is SGHRS, CDR2 YFSETQ. The CDR3 DNA reads TGCGCCAGCAGCTTGGCTAGCAACTACGAGCAGTACTTC. It specifies CASSLASNYEQYF. The full variable domain, completed using reference TRBV5-1 and TRBJ2-7, is KAGVTQTPRYLIKTRGQQVTLSCSPISGHRSVSWYQQTPGQGLQFLFEYFSETQRNKGNFPGRFSGRQFSNSRSEMNVSTLELGDSALYLCASSLASNYEQYFGPGTRLTVT.

The rearrangement uses TRBV24-1 and TRBJ2-5; 8 nucleotides line up with TRBD1. CDR3 length: 11 amino acids. With 9 bases clipped from V and 7 bases from J, the junction kept 3 bases outside the gene matches. Germline-derived CDR1 and CDR2 are KGHDR and SFDVKD. The chain's CDR3 is CATAQGGTQYF. The CDR3 DNA is TGTGCCACCGCACAGGGGGGGACCCAGTACTTC.

J is TRBJ1-5 and V is TRBV27; the D gene is possibly TRBD1 (5 bases). V lost 6 bases and J lost 3, with 12 bases in between. Germline V gene lookup returns CDR1 MNHEY and CDR2 SMNVEV (reference sequence). The CDR3 consists of 14 residues. In DNA form, the CDR3 reads TGTGCCAGCAGAATAGGGGCCAACAATCAGCCCCAGCATTTT. This gives the protein CASRIGANNQPQHF.

The V and J genes are TRBV7-9 and TRBJ1-3; D unresolved. Germline V lookup: CDR1 SEHNR, CDR2 FQNEAQ (reference sequence). The CDR3 extends over 13 amino acids. Deletions cut 1 base from V and 8 bases from J, with 9 bases between. This CDR3 reads CASSLVPTDTIYF. The CDR3 DNA reads as TGTGCCAGCAGCTTAGTCCCAACGGACACCATATATTTT. Full variable domain (rest looked up from reference TRBV7-9 and TRBJ1-3): DTGVSQNPRHKITKRGQNVTFRCDPISEHNRLYWYRQTLGQGPEFLTYFQNEAQLEKSRLLSDRFSAERPKGSFSTLEIQRTEQGDSAMYLCASSLVPTDTIYFGEGSWLTVV.

The chain carries TRBV4-3 and TRBJ2-3; D perhaps matches TRBD2 (5 bases). This CDR3 contains 14 residues. Germline CDR1 reads LGHNA; CDR2 reads YSLEER. Trimming left V 0 bases short and J 8 bases short, with 12 bases between. The CDR3 here is CASSQEHGGGTQYF. The CDR3 DNA follows: TGCGCCAGCAGCCAAGAACACGGAGGTGGTACGCAGTATTTT.

The genes are TRBV4-1 and TRBJ2-1; TRBD2 matches 14 bases. CDR3 length equals 14 residues. The V and J ends lost 4 bases and 14 bases, in that order; junction bases with no gene match: 7. Germline assignment: CDR1 MGHRA and CDR2 YSYEKL. CDR3 sequence (DNA): TGCGCCAGCAGCCCAGGGACTAGCGGGAGTCTGGAGTTCTTC. This gives the protein CASSPGTSGSLEFF.